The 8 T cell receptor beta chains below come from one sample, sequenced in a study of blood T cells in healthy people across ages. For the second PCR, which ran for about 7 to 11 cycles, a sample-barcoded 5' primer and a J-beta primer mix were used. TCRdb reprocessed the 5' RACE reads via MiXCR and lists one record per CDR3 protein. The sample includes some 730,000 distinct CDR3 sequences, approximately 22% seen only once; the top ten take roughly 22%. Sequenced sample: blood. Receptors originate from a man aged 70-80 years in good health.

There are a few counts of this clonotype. The CDR3 sequence: CSARGSARTYNEQFF. For the CDR3, the DNA is TGCAGTGCTAGAGGCTCAGCTCGAACCTACAATGAGCAGTTCTTC. The V call is TRBV20-1, the J call TRBJ2-1, with D unclear. Trimming cost V 1 base and J 2 bases, with 12 bases left between them. The CDR3 contains 15 residues. Germline V lookup: CDR1 DFQATT, CDR2 SNEGSKA (reference sequence).

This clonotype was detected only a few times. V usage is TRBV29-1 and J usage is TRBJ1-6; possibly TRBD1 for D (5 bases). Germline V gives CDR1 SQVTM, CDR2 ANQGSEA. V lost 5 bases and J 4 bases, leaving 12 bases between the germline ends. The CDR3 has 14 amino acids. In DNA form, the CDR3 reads TGCAGCGTTCAAACCGGGACTTATAATTCACCCCTCCACTTT. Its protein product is CSVQTGTYNSPLHF. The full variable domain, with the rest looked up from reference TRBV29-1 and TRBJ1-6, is SAVISQKPSRDICQRGTSLTIQCQVDSQVTMMFWYRQQPGQSLTLIATANQGSEATYESGFVIDKFPISRPNLTFSTLTVSNMSPEDSSIYLCSVQTGTYNSPLHFGNGTRLTVT.

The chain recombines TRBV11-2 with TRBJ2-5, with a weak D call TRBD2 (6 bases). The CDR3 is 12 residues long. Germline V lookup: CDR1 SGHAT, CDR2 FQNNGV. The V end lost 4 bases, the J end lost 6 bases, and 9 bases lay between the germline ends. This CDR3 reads CASSWRVKTQYF. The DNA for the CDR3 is TGTGCCAGCAGCTGGAGGGTAAAGACCCAGTACTTC.

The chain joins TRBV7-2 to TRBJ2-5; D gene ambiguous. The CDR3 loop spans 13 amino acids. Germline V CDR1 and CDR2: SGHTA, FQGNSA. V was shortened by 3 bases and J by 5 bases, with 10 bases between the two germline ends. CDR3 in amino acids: CASSLSGWETQYF. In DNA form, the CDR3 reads TGTGCCAGCAGCTTGAGTGGGTGGGAGACCCAGTACTTC.

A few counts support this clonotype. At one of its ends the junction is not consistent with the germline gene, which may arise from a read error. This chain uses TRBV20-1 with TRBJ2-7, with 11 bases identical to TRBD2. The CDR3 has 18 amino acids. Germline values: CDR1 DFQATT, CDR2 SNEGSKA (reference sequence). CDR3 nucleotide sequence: TGCGGTGCTAGAGATTCCCTAGCGGGGGGCCTGAGGCTTTACGAGCAGTACTTC. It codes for CGARDSLAGGLRLYEQYF.

CDR3 protein: CASSFQTTGHLNYGYTF. The DNA for the CDR3 is TGTGCCAGCAGTTTCCAAACGACAGGGCACCTGAACTATGGCTACACCTTC. The chain links TRBV12-3 or TRBV12-4 to TRBJ1-2; 7 bases map to TRBD1. V lost 3 bases and J lost 2; bases outside the gene matches: 12. The CDR3 is 17 amino acids.

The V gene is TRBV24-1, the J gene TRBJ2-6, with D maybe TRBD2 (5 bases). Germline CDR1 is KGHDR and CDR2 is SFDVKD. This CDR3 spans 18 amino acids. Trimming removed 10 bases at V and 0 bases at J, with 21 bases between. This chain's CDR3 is CATSNGEFRTSGANVLTF. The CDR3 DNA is TGTGCCACTTCAAACGGGGAGTTCCGAACCTCTGGGGCCAACGTCCTGACTTTC.

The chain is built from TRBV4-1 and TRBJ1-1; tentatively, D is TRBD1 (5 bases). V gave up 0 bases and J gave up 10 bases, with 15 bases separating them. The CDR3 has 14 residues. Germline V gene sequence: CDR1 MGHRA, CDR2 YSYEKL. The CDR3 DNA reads TGCGCCAGCAGCCAAGAATCCGGGACGTATAGAGCTTTCTTT. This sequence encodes CASSQESGTYRAFF.